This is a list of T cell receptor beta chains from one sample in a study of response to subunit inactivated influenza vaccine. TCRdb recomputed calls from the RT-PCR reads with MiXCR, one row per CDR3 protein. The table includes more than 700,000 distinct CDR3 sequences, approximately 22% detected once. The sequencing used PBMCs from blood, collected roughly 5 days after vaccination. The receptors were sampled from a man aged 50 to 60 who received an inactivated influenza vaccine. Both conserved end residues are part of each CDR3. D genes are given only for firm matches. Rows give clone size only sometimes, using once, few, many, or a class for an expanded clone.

cdr3_nt: TGCAGTGCTAGCCTAACTGCCTACGAGCAGTACTTC
cdr3_aa: CSASLTAYEQYF
clone_size: few
j_call: TRBJ2-7
v_call: TRBV20-1
d_call: -

cdr3_nt: TGTGCCAGCAGCCCGGGACAATGGGGTTCACCCCTCCACTTT
cdr3_aa: CASSPGQWGSPLHF
clone_size: few
j_call: TRBJ1-6
v_call: TRBV12-3/TRBV12-4
d_call: -

cdr3_nt: TGTGCCAGCAGCTTAGGGCGGTGGGTAGGAGAGACCCAGTACTTC
cdr3_aa: CASSLGRWVGETQYF
clone_size: few
j_call: TRBJ2-5
v_call: TRBV11-2
d_call: -

cdr3_nt: TGCGCCAGCAGCTTGGGGGTGGATCTTACCTACGAGCAGTACTTC
cdr3_aa: CASSLGVDLTYEQYF
clone_size: -
j_call: TRBJ2-7
v_call: TRBV5-1
d_call: -

cdr3_nt: TGTGCCAGCAGTTACCGACAGGGGACCACCTCCTATAATTCACCCCTCCACTTT
cdr3_aa: CASSYRQGTTSYNSPLHF
clone_size: -
j_call: TRBJ1-6
v_call: TRBV6-5
d_call: TRBD1

cdr3_nt: TGTGCCAGCAGTGTTGGAGGGGTTAACTACGAGCAGTACTTC
cdr3_aa: CASSVGGVNYEQYF
clone_size: -
j_call: TRBJ2-7
v_call: TRBV6-1
d_call: -

cdr3_nt: TGTGCCAGCAGCCAATATGGGCAGGGCACTAATGAAAAACTGTTTTTT
cdr3_aa: CASSQYGQGTNEKLFF
clone_size: -
j_call: TRBJ1-4
v_call: TRBV28
d_call: -

cdr3_nt: TGCGCCAGCAGGGACCGGGACTCGCCCCGGGAGACCCAGTACTTC
cdr3_aa: CASRDRDSPRETQYF
clone_size: -
j_call: TRBJ2-5
v_call: TRBV10-2
d_call: -

cdr3_nt: TGTGCCAGCAGCGGCAGGACGGGAACTAATGAAAAACTGTTTTTT
cdr3_aa: CASSGRTGTNEKLFF
clone_size: -
j_call: TRBJ1-4
v_call: TRBV9
d_call: -

cdr3_nt: TGTGCCATCACCGACTCGGGACAGGGGGTGAACACCGGGGAGCTGTTTTTT
cdr3_aa: CAITDSGQGVNTGELFF
clone_size: -
j_call: TRBJ2-2
v_call: TRBV10-3
d_call: TRBD1

cdr3_nt: TGTGCCAGCAGCTCCCCTGGGACAGAGTTATACTTC
cdr3_aa: CASSSPGTELYF
clone_size: -
j_call: TRBJ2-5
v_call: TRBV7-3
d_call: TRBD1

cdr3_nt: TGTGCCAGCAGCTTAGGACAGGGGCCCGGGGAGCTGTTTTTT
cdr3_aa: CASSLGQGPGELFF
clone_size: -
j_call: TRBJ2-2
v_call: TRBV7-9
d_call: TRBD1

cdr3_nt: TGCACCCTGGGGACGGGGCTTCGACCCCTCCACTTT
cdr3_aa: CTLGTGLRPLHF
clone_size: -
j_call: TRBJ1-6
v_call: TRBV20-1
d_call: -